One TCR beta chain is described in this entry. Antigen specificity is unknown. J was trimmed by 7 bases and V by 3 bases; bases with no gene match: 10. The CDR3 is 14 amino acids. Germline CDR1 reads SQVTM; CDR2 reads ANQGSEA. TCRdb independently ran MiXCR on the reads; one entry per CDR3 protein. The table shows approximately 500,000 distinct CDR3 sequences, with roughly a third occurring only once. This sample was included in a study of T cell repertoires in cytomegalovirus infection. Study-level information: In the study, CMV epitopes included recently identified HLA-C-restricted and well-studied HLA-B-restricted ones.

Whole-study results and caveats: Accumulated public TCR beta family frequency recognized individuals carrying CMV together with the relevant HLA. Dominating the ex vivo response were HLA-C-restricted CMV-specific TCR beta clonotypes.

The TCR comes from a human donor in good health (CMV status not recorded). Some clones in this sample may be carry-over from other donors' samples. The input for sequencing was cultured PBMCs, taken from culture after CMV antigen stimulation. This chain connects TRBV29-1 to TRBJ1-2, with 8 bases aligning to TRBD1. CDR3 protein: CSVDLTGAVGGYTF. CDR3 coding DNA: TGCAGCGTTGACCTGACAGGGGCTGTAGGTGGCTACACCTTC.